This T cell receptor beta chain was recovered during a study of blood T cell repertoires in COVID-19. Study-level information: Samples taken during acute and convalescent COVID-19 were collected in the United States, Italy and Spain. Nucleic acid was either cDNA or gDNA, and it came from T cells, B-cell-depleted T cells, or PBMCs.

V lost 6 bases to trimming and J lost 6 bases, with 17 bases between them. Germline V lookup: CDR1 MNHEY, CDR2 SVGAGI. The CDR3 loop spans 14 amino acids. Patients in Seattle were enrolled during active infection, then followed longitudinally. Some clones are missing from TCRdb's copy, which holds only in-frame ones; the method was immunoSEQ multiplex PCR. The sample yields more than 300,000 clones, almost 90% seen once. This clone was seen once. V gene TRBV6-5 combines with J gene TRBJ1-1; D might be TRBD1 (5 bases). This sequence was found in a woman in her 70s with COVID-19, enrolled during active disease. Input material: peripheral blood. The CDR3 is CASRPRAGSPEAFF. CDR3 sequence (DNA): TGTGCCAGCAGGCCCAGGGCAGGAAGCCCTGAAGCTTTCTTT.